Detailed here is one T cell receptor (beta chain). V was pared by 2 bases and J by 6 bases, with 10 bases between. CDR3 size: 14 residues. In germline, CDR1 is MNHEY, CDR2 SVGAGI. The data were obtained in a study of Ad26.COV2.S vaccination and SARS-CoV-2 variants. Assay used: immunoSEQ multiplex PCR; TCRdb lists only in-frame clones, some missing. The data contain about 350,000 clones, roughly 84% of them singletons. Treatment given: around 19 received Ad26.COV2.S at low or high dose, single or two shots; about five received placebo; per-sample allocation not given. Sampling was done on day 63 after the first vaccine or placebo injection.

The V call is TRBV6-5, the J call TRBJ2-2; possible D gene TRBD1, 5 bases. This TCR came from a person between 18 and 60 years old who received the Ad26.COV2.S COVID-19 vaccine or a placebo. The specimen comprised peripheral blood, sampled in a trial of Ad26.COV2.S vaccine versus placebo. The CDR3 here is CASSYLGQAGELFF. In nucleotides, the CDR3 is TGTGCCAGCAGTTACCTCGGACAAGCCGGGGAGCTGTTTTTT.